This T cell receptor (beta chain) was recorded in a study of Graves' ophthalmopathy and Graves' hyperthyroidism. The germline V gene encodes CDR1 SNHLY and CDR2 FYNNEI. There are 13 residues in the CDR3. TCR beta CDR3 regions were amplified from RNA transcripts. Scientists carried out first-round RT-PCR using HTBI primers and then a second-round multiplex PCR. Each CDR3 protein is one row after TCRdb ran MiXCR on the multiplex PCR reads. The table has about 740,000 distinct CDR3 sequences, 35% to 50% seen once. To note about this clonotype: This may be a read error: a much more frequent sequence differs by one nucleotide.

The TCR sequence derives from an adult man with Graves' ophthalmopathy. This chain connects TRBV2 to TRBJ1-5; D ambiguous. What was sequenced was peripheral blood. CDR3 residues: CASSVERNQPRHF. The CDR3, as DNA: TGTGCCAGCAGTGTTGAAAGAAATCAGCCCCGGCATTTT.